A few counts support the clone carrying this T cell receptor (beta chain). The sample comes from a study of patients and donors after allogeneic stem cell transplantation. CDR3 length equals 14 residues. CDR1 and CDR2 from the germline V gene are DFQATT and SNEGSKA (reference sequence). Trimming shortened V by 2 bases and J by 0 bases, and 10 bases separated the two germline ends. In TCRdb, the RT-PCR reads were re-called with MiXCR into one record per CDR3 protein. This sample has 900,000 to 1,000,000 distinct CDR3 sequences; about a sixth occur once, and the top ten carry around 5.5%. Source material: blood, either unsorted or a sorted T cell fraction (not recorded which). This receptor was taken from a human donor who was either an allogeneic HSCT recipient or a stem cell or donor lymphocyte infusion donor (not recorded which). It is not recorded whose cells these are; they may come from a transplant donor. V gene TRBV20-1 combines with J gene TRBJ1-2; possibly TRBD1 for D (5 bases). The CDR3 region is CSARTGVANYGYTF. In nucleotides, the CDR3 is TGCAGTGCTAGAACGGGGGTAGCTAACTATGGCTACACCTTC.